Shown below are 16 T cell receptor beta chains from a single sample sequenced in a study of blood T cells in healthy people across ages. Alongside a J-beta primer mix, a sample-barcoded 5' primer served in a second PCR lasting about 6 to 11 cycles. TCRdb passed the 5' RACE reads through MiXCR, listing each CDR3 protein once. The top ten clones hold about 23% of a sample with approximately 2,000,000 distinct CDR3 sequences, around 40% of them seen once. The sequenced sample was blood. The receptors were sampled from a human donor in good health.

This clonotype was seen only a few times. The CDR3 DNA follows: TGTGCCAGCAGCCTAACCTTAACCTCCTACGAGCAGTACTTC. Translation: CASSLTLTSYEQYF. The rearrangement uses TRBV5-6 and TRBJ2-7; D is uncertain. Trimming stripped 4 bases from V and 0 bases from J, with 11 bases between. The CDR3 is 14 residues long. In germline, CDR1 is SGHDT, CDR2 YYEEEE.

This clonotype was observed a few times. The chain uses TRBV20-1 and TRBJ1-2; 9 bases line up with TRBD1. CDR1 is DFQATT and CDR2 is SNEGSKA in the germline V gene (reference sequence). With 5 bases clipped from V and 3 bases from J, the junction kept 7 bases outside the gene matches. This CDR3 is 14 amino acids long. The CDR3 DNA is TGCAGTGCTGAGAATGGACAGGGGCACTATGGCTACACCTTC. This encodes CSAENGQGHYGYTF.

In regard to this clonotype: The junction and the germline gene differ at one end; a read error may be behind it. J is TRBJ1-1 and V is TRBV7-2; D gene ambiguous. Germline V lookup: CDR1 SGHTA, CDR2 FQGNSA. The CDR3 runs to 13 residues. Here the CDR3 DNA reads TGTGCCGGCAGCTTAGCTGAGAACACTGAAGCTTTCTTT. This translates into CAGSLAENTEAFF.

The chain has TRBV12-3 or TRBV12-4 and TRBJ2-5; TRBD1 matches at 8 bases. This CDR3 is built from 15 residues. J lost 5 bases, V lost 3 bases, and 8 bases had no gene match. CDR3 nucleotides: TGTGCCAGCAGTTTCGGGGACAGGAGCTGGGAGACCCAGTACTTC. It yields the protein CASSFGDRSWETQYF.

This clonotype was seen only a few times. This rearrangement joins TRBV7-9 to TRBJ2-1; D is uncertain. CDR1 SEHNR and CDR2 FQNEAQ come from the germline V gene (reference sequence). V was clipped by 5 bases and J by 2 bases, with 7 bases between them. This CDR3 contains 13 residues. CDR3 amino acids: CASSLPAYNEQFF. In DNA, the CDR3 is TGTGCCAGCAGCCTTCCGGCCTACAATGAGCAGTTCTTC. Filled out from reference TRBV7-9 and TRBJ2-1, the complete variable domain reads DTGVSQNPRHKITKRGQNVTFRCDPISEHNRLYWYRQTLGQGPEFLTYFQNEAQLEKSRLLSDRFSAERPKGSFSTLEIQRTEQGDSAMYLCASSLPAYNEQFFGPGTRLTVL.

The CDR3 spells CAWSRLAENEQFF. The CDR3 coding sequence is TGTGCCTGGAGTAGGTTGGCCGAGAATGAGCAGTTCTTC. This chain uses TRBV30 with TRBJ2-1; D unresolved. The V end lost 2 bases, the J end lost 7 bases, and 12 bases lay between the germline ends. This CDR3 is built from 13 residues. In germline, CDR1 is GTSNPN, CDR2 SVGIG (reference sequence).

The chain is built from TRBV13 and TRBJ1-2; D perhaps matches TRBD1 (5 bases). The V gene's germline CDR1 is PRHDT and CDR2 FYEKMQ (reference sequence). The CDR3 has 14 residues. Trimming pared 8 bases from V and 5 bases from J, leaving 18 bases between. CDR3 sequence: CASCPPGTDYGYTF. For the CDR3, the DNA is TGTGCCAGCTGCCCGCCAGGGACGGATTATGGCTACACCTTC.

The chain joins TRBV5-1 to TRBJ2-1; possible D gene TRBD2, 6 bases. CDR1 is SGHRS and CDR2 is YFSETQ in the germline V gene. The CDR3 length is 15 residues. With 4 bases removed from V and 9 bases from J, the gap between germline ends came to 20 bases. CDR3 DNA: TGCGCCAGCAGCCCGGAACCGGGACTTACCGGTGAGCAGTTCTTC. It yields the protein CASSPEPGLTGEQFF.

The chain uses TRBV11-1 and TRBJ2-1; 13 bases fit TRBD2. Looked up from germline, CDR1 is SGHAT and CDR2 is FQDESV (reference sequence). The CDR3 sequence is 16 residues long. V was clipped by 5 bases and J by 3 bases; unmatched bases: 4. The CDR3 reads CASSARLAGGYNEQFF. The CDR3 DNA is TGTGCCAGCAGCGCCCGACTAGCGGGGGGCTACAATGAGCAGTTCTTC.

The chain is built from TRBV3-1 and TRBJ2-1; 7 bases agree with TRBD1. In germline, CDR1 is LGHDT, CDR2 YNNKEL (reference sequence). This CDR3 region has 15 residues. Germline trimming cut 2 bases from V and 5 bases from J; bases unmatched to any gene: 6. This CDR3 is CASSQTGTDNNEQFF. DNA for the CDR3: TGTGCCAGCAGCCAAACCGGGACAGACAACAATGAGCAGTTCTTC.

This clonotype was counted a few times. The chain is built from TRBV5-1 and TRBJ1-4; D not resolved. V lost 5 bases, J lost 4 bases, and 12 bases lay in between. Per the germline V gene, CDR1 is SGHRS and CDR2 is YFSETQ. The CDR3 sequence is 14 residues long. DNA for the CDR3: TGCGCCAGCAGATTCGGAGATTATAATGAAAAACTGTTTTTT. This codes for CASRFGDYNEKLFF.

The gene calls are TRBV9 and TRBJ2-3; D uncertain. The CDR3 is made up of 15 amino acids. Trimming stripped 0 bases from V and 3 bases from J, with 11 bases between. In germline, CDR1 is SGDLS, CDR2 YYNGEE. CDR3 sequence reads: CASSVDVRRTDTQYF. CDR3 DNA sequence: TGTGCCAGCAGCGTAGACGTGCGGAGAACAGATACGCAGTATTTT.

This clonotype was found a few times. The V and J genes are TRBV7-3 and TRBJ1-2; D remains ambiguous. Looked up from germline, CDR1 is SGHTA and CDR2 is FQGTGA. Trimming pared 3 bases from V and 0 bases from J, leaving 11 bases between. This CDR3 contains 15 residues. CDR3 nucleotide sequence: TGTGCCAGCAGCTTGGGCAGAGTCGCTAACTATGGCTACACCTTC. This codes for CASSLGRVANYGYTF.

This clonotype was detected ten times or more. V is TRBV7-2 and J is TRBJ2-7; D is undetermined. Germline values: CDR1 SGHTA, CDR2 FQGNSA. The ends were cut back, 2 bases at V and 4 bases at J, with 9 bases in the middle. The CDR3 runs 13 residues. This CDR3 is CASSLPELYEQYF. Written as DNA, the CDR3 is TGTGCCAGCAGCTTACCAGAATTGTACGAGCAGTACTTC.

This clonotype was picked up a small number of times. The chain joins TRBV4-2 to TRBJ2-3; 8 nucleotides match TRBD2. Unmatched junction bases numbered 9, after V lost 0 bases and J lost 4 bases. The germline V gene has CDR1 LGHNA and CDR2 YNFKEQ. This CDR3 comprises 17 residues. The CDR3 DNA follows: TGTGCCAGCAGCCAAGATCTGGGACTAGTTAGGGCAGATACGCAGTATTTT. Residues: CASSQDLGLVRADTQYF.

CDR3 region: CASGLWGVGTQYF. The CDR3 region has the DNA TGTGCCAGCGGTTTGTGGGGGGTTGGGACCCAGTACTTC. J is TRBJ2-5 and V is TRBV13; D may be TRBD2 (6 bases). V was cut by 8 bases and J by 7 bases, with 17 bases left in between. This CDR3 is 13 amino acids long. Germline V gene lookup returns CDR1 PRHDT and CDR2 FYEKMQ (reference sequence).